This TCR beta chain was captured in a study of tumor-infiltrating lymphocytes in primary liver carcinoma. Study-level background: Men as well as women, aged 30 to 69 years, made up the patients. Sample counts of productive TCRbeta reads spanned roughly 3.65 to 8 million; these counts were similar across tissue types. Study results and caveats: Tumor region pairs shared more overlap than did tumor-adjacent and tumor-blood pairs. Because the samples were bulk unsorted, the study did not compare CD4+ and CD8+ repertoires.

The germline V and J ends were trimmed by 2 bases and 6 bases, with 13 bases remaining between them. CDR1 is MNHEY and CDR2 is SVGAGI in the germline V gene. The CDR3 is made up of 15 amino acids. As for this clonotype: The antigen is undetermined.

A primer matching the constant region was used to make TCR beta cDNA from approximately 0.45 ug of total RNA. Three nested multiplex PCR rounds of slightly modified ARM-PCR generated TCR beta libraries. The opening two PCR rounds, around 11 cycles each, paired TRBV1-TRBV30 forward primers with a C-beta reverse primer. Using its own MiXCR run on the multiplex PCR reads, TCRdb lists one record per CDR3 protein. The repertoire includes 310,000 or so distinct CDR3 sequences, around three fifths of them detected once, and 5.5% to 8% sits in the top ten. The blood RNA (from unsorted whole blood) was obtained, and germline DNA was also extracted.

V usage is TRBV6-5 and J usage is TRBJ2-2; D is possibly TRBD2 (6 bases). The source of this sequence is a man aged 40-49 years with primary liver carcinoma and hepatitis B virus infection. Source material: peripheral blood. The CDR3 region is CASSYAGMRAGELFF. CDR3 sequence (DNA): TGTGCCAGCAGTTACGCGGGGATGCGTGCCGGGGAGCTGTTTTTT.